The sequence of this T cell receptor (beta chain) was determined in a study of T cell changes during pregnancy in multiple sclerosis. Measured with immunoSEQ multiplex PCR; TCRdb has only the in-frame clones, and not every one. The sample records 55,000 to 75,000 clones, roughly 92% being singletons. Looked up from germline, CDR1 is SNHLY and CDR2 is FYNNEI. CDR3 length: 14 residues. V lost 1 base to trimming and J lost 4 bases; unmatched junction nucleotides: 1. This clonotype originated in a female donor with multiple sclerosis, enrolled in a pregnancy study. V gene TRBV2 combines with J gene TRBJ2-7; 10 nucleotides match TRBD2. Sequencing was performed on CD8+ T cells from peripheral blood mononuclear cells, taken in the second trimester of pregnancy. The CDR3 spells CASSEELAGYEQYF. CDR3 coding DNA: TGTGCCAGCAGTGAAGAACTAGCGGGATACGAGCAGTACTTC.